Listed below are T cell receptor beta chains from one sample, sequenced in a study of blood T cell repertoires in COVID-19. Clones were sequenced by immunoSEQ multiplex PCR, and TCRdb holds only the in-frame ones, with some missing. The sample consists of some 370,000 clones, about 89% of them appearing once. The sample comprised peripheral blood. These receptors were collected from a woman in her 30s with COVID-19, enrolled during active disease. Each CDR3 is given with its conserved first and last residue. The order of the fields is J gene, CDR3 length, V gene, clone size, D gene, CDR3 protein, CDR3 DNA. The D gene is left open where the match is weak. Size is omitted from some rows. Given values are once, few, many or a class for expanded clones.

J: TRBJ1-6
length: 14
V: TRBV6-1
size: -
D: -
CDR3: CASSEKGVNSPLHF
DNA: TGTGCCAGCAGTGAGAAGGGAGTTAATTCACCCCTCCACTTT

J: TRBJ2-6
length: 15
V: TRBV6-2/TRBV6-3
size: -
D: -
CDR3: CASSPQAPGANVLTF
DNA: TGTGCCAGCAGTCCGCAGGCTCCCGGGGCCAACGTCCTGACTTTC

J: TRBJ2-3
length: 16
V: TRBV27
size: -
D: TRBD2
CDR3: CASRPGTSGIADTQYF
DNA: TGTGCCAGCAGGCCCGGGACTAGCGGGATTGCAGATACGCAGTATTTT

J: TRBJ2-7
length: 13
V: TRBV11-2
size: -
D: TRBD2
CDR3: CASTFRRGYEQYF
DNA: TGTGCCAGCACCTTTCGGCGGGGGTACGAGCAGTACTTC

J: TRBJ2-3
length: 14
V: TRBV6-6
size: -
D: -
CDR3: CASSAPRGTDTQYF
DNA: TGTGCCAGCAGTGCCCCCCGGGGTACAGATACGCAGTATTTT

J: TRBJ2-7
length: 22
V: TRBV18
size: -
D: -
CDR3: CASSSTLARYASSPLSSYEQYF
DNA: TGTGCCAGCTCATCAACTTTGGCTCGTTACGCTAGCTCTCCACTGAGCTCCTACGAGCAGTACTTC

J: TRBJ2-3
length: 13
V: TRBV7-3
size: once
D: -
CDR3: CASSLRAADTQYF
DNA: TGTGCCAGCAGCCTACGAGCGGCAGATACGCAGTATTTT

J: TRBJ2-7
length: 16
V: TRBV2
size: -
D: TRBD2
CDR3: CASSGLAGVPSYEQYF
DNA: TGTGCCAGCAGTGGGCTAGCGGGCGTCCCATCCTACGAGCAGTACTTC

J: TRBJ2-1
length: 16
V: TRBV3-1/TRBV3-2
size: -
D: -
CDR3: CASSQAPSGPYNEQFF
DNA: TGTGCCAGCAGCCAAGCTCCGAGCGGGCCCTACAATGAGCAGTTCTTC

J: TRBJ1-2
length: 11
V: TRBV30
size: -
D: TRBD1
CDR3: CAWTGGYGYTF
DNA: TGTGCCTGGACAGGGGGTTATGGCTACACCTTC

J: TRBJ1-5
length: 13
V: TRBV3-1/TRBV3-2
size: -
D: -
CDR3: CASSQAGEQPQHF
DNA: TGTGCCAGCAGCCAAGCAGGGGAACAGCCCCAGCATTTT

J: TRBJ2-3
length: 14
V: TRBV10-3
size: -
D: -
CDR3: CAISESRDWGTQYF
DNA: TGTGCCATCAGTGAGTCCCGGGACTGGGGTACGCAGTATTTT

J: TRBJ1-2
length: 13
V: TRBV12-3/TRBV12-4
size: many
D: TRBD1
CDR3: CASSQDRNYGYTF
DNA: TGTGCCAGCAGCCAGGACAGGAACTATGGCTACACCTTC

J: TRBJ2-7
length: 14
V: TRBV18
size: -
D: TRBD2
CDR3: CASSPGREGHEQYF
DNA: TGTGCCAGCTCACCCGGGCGGGAGGGCCACGAGCAGTACTTC

J: TRBJ2-3
length: 13
V: TRBV5-4
size: few
D: -
CDR3: CASSFTGTDTQYF
DNA: TGTGCCAGCAGTTTTACAGGCACAGATACGCAGTATTTT

J: TRBJ1-1
length: 14
V: TRBV4-1
size: -
D: -
CDR3: CASSHPTGNTEAFF
DNA: TGCGCCAGCAGCCACCCAACAGGGAACACTGAAGCTTTCTTT

J: TRBJ2-2
length: 17
V: TRBV27
size: -
D: TRBD2
CDR3: CASSPSSGNPNTGELFF
DNA: TGTGCCAGCAGTCCGAGTAGCGGGAATCCGAACACCGGGGAGCTGTTTTTT

J: TRBJ1-2
length: 13
V: TRBV6-5
size: -
D: TRBD1
CDR3: CASLRTGDYGYTF
DNA: TGTGCCAGCCTTCGGACAGGGGACTATGGCTACACCTTC

J: TRBJ2-3
length: 15
V: TRBV18
size: once
D: -
CDR3: CASSPVTQGTDTQYF
DNA: TGTGCCAGCTCACCAGTAACTCAGGGCACAGATACGCAGTATTTT

J: TRBJ2-5
length: 15
V: TRBV4-1
size: -
D: TRBD2
CDR3: CASSHPGLAGETQYF
DNA: TGCGCCAGCAGCCACCCTGGACTAGCGGGCGAGACCCAGTACTTC

J: TRBJ2-4
length: 16
V: TRBV7-9
size: few
D: -
CDR3: CASSFQPTSSANIQYF
DNA: TGTGCCAGCAGCTTCCAGCCGACTAGTTCAGCAAACATTCAGTACTTC

J: TRBJ2-5
length: 14
V: TRBV7-9
size: -
D: -
CDR3: CASSLTVDQETQYF
DNA: TGTGCCAGCAGCCTCACGGTAGACCAAGAGACCCAGTACTTC

J: TRBJ2-1
length: 14
V: TRBV15
size: -
D: -
CDR3: CATSPRDWWNEQFF
DNA: TGTGCCACCAGCCCCAGGGACTGGTGGAATGAGCAGTTCTTC

J: TRBJ2-7
length: 14
V: TRBV28
size: -
D: TRBD1
CDR3: CASSLVGTAYEQYF
DNA: TGTGCCAGCAGTCTAGTAGGGACAGCCTACGAGCAGTACTTC

J: TRBJ1-4
length: 14
V: TRBV2
size: -
D: -
CDR3: CASSESGFREKLFF
DNA: TGTGCCAGCAGTGAATCGGGGTTCCGTGAAAAACTGTTTTTT

J: TRBJ1-3
length: 15
V: TRBV30
size: many
D: -
CDR3: CAWSVLSSHGNTIYF
DNA: TGTGCCTGGAGTGTACTTTCGTCCCATGGAAACACCATATATTTT

J: TRBJ2-7
length: 16
V: TRBV11-2
size: -
D: TRBD1
CDR3: CASSGPGQGDPYEQYF
DNA: TGTGCCAGCAGCGGACCGGGACAGGGCGATCCCTACGAGCAGTACTTC

J: TRBJ2-7
length: 13
V: TRBV3-1/TRBV3-2
size: -
D: -
CDR3: CASSQVWPYEQYF
DNA: TGTGCCAGCAGCCAAGTCTGGCCCTACGAGCAGTACTTC

J: TRBJ1-1
length: 13
V: TRBV6-6
size: -
D: -
CDR3: CASSYGQPSVAFF
DNA: TGTGCCAGCAGTTATGGACAGCCATCCGTTGCTTTCTTT

J: TRBJ1-2
length: 14
V: TRBV28
size: -
D: -
CDR3: CASSAGPVGYGYTF
DNA: TGTGCCAGCAGCGCAGGGCCCGTCGGCTATGGCTACACCTTC

J: TRBJ1-1
length: 14
V: TRBV4-2
size: once
D: -
CDR3: CASTGATLNTEAFF
DNA: TGTGCCAGCACGGGGGCCACCTTGAACACTGAAGCTTTCTTT

J: TRBJ2-7
length: 15
V: TRBV4-1
size: -
D: -
CDR3: CASSQERRPGYEQYF
DNA: TGCGCCAGCAGCCAAGAGAGGCGCCCGGGGTACGAGCAGTACTTC

J: TRBJ2-2
length: 13
V: TRBV7-9
size: -
D: -
CDR3: CASSSYSTGELFF
DNA: TGTGCCAGCAGCTCTTACTCCACCGGGGAGCTGTTTTTT